Below, 8 T cell receptor beta chains from the same sample are listed, as sequenced in a study of CD8 T cells in ankylosing spondylitis. One entry per CDR3 protein, called by TCRdb with MiXCR from the 5' RACE reads. The data hold some 130,000 distinct CDR3 sequences, with about an eighth observed a single time. The sequenced sample consisted of blood, either unsorted or a sorted T cell fraction (not recorded which). These receptors originate from a female donor with ankylosing spondylitis or in good health (not recorded which).

This clonotype was detected only once. Possible read error: a much larger clone is one base away. The chain joins TRBV7-8 to TRBJ2-7; D uncertain. The CDR3 covers 13 residues. Germline assignment: CDR1 SGHVS and CDR2 FQNEAQ. The CDR3 spells CAGSLGRTYEQYF. The CDR3 DNA is TGTGCCGGCAGCTTAGGTCGGACCTACGAGCAGTACTTC.

Details on this clonotype: One base away lies a much larger clone, so this may be a sequencing read error. It is likely a read error, because the conserved phenylalanine at the end of the CDR3 is missing. V and J are TRBV20-1 and TRBJ2-1; TRBD2 matches at 10 bases. The CDR3 length is 14 residues. The trim removed 0 bases at V and 5 bases at J, leaving 1 base unmatched. Per the germline V gene, CDR1 is DFQATT and CDR2 is SNEGSKA (reference sequence). The CDR3 DNA reads as TGCAGTGCTAGAGAACTAGCGGGGCACAATGAGCAGTTCATC. It yields the protein CSARELAGHNEQFI.

This clonotype was seen repeatedly, ten times or more. The rearrangement uses TRBV9 and TRBJ2-1; 8 bases align to TRBD2. The CDR3 is 17 residues long. The trim removed 0 bases at V and 0 bases at J, leaving 5 bases unmatched. CDR1 and CDR2 (germline): SGDLS, YYNGEE. The CDR3: CASSVETSGYSYNEQFF. CDR3 nucleotide sequence: TGTGCCAGCAGCGTAGAAACTAGCGGTTACTCCTACAATGAGCAGTTCTTC.

This clonotype was found many times. V gene TRBV23-1 combines with J gene TRBJ1-5; D possibly corresponds to TRBD1 (5 bases). TRBV23-1 is known as an ORF, though its function is uncertain. This CDR3 spans 16 amino acids. V lost 0 bases and J 6 bases, leaving 15 bases between the germline ends. In nucleotides, the CDR3 is TGCGCCAGCAGTCAATCCCGGCAGGCAGGGAGTCAGCCCCAGCATTTT. Protein sequence: CASSQSRQAGSQPQHF.

Only a few counts were recorded for this clonotype. The chain recombines TRBV29-1 with TRBJ1-2; 9 bases align to TRBD1. This CDR3 has 13 residues. Germline CDR1 is SQVTM and CDR2 is ANQGSEA. Trimming took 4 bases from V and 2 from J; bases not matched to a gene: 2. The CDR3 reads CSVGQGGNYGYTF. CDR3 DNA sequence: TGCAGCGTTGGACAGGGGGGCAACTATGGCTACACCTTC.

This sequence joins TRBV5-1 and TRBJ1-2; D gene ambiguous. The CDR3 spans 14 residues. Trimming took 0 bases from V and 8 from J, leaving 14 bases between them. Per germline, CDR1 SGHRS and CDR2 YFSETQ. The CDR3 coding sequence is TGCGCCAGCAGCTTGGAGTCCGGGCCCCGGGGCTACACCTTC. It is translated as CASSLESGPRGYTF.

This clonotype showed up just a few times. The rearrangement links TRBV5-5 to TRBJ1-5, with TRBD1 matching over 7 bases. In germline, CDR1 is SGHKS, CDR2 YYEKEE (reference sequence). This CDR3 is built from 15 residues. The V gene end was trimmed by 2 bases and the J gene end by 8 bases; junction bases not matched to a gene: 10. Written as DNA, the CDR3 is TGTGCCAGCAGCTTTCTAGGGGGCATATGGGAGCCCCAGCATTTT. Its protein product is CASSFLGGIWEPQHF.

This clonotype was detected many times. The rearrangement uses TRBV2 and TRBJ1-5; 12 positions agree with TRBD1. This CDR3 contains 15 residues. CDR1 is SNHLY and CDR2 is FYNNEI in the germline V gene. With 4 bases clipped from V and 4 bases from J, the junction kept 2 bases outside the gene matches. The CDR3 here is CASSGGQGANQPQHF. For the CDR3, the DNA is TGTGCCAGCAGTGGGGGACAGGGGGCGAATCAGCCCCAGCATTTT.